This TCR beta chain was obtained from a study of cytomegalovirus exposure and HLA in healthy donors. V lost 6 bases and J lost 4, with 18 bases in between. The length of the CDR3 is 15 residues. Per the germline V gene, CDR1 is MNHEY and CDR2 is SVGAGI. Of note for this clone: What it binds is not known.

The PCR was carried out with 60 Vbeta primers and 13 Jbeta primers. Some clones are missing from TCRdb's copy, which holds only in-frame ones; the method was immunoSEQ multiplex PCR. The sample consists of over 130,000 clones, approximately 84% of them appearing once. Broader study findings: Solely CMV serostatus was available to characterize immune exposure. Follow-up analysis later connected one missense variant in DCLRE1C with trimming of TCR beta V- and J-genes.

The chain links TRBV6-5 to TRBJ1-2; D is possibly TRBD1 (6 bases). The receptor comes from a man aged 25-40 years in good health and CMV-seropositive. What was sequenced was PBMCs. The CDR3 nucleotides read TGTGCCAGCAGGCCGGGCGGGGGCGGGAGCTATGGCTACACCTTC. Protein sequence: CASRPGGGGSYGYTF.